These 25 T cell receptor beta chains originate from one sample sequenced in a study of blood T cell repertoires in COVID-19. Profiling relied on immunoSEQ multiplex PCR, and the TCRdb table lists in-frame clones only, not all of them. This sample has 20,000 to 30,000 clones, with more than 90% found just once. The sequenced material came from peripheral blood. The origin of the receptors is a human donor in a cohort sampled during active COVID-19.

The chain employs TRBV11-2 and TRBJ1-2, with 9 bases that match TRBD1. After removal of 5 bases from V and 3 bases from J, the junction contained 7 bases not matched to a gene. CDR3 length: 15 residues. Germline-derived CDR1 and CDR2 are SGHAT and FQNNGV. The CDR3 region has the DNA TGTGCCAGCAGCCCACGAGGACAGGGGTACTATGGCTACACCTTC. Translating gives CASSPRGQGYYGYTF.

Regarding this clone: The junction does not match germline at one end; this may be a read error. The chain recombines TRBV19 with TRBJ2-2; TRBD2 agrees at 8 bases. CDR3 length: 15 residues. CDR1 is LNHDA and CDR2 is SQIVND in the germline V gene (reference sequence). CDR3 residues: CTSSGIAGHTGELFF. CDR3 DNA sequence: TGTACCAGTAGTGGGATAGCGGGGCACACCGGGGAGCTGTTTTTT.

The rearrangement links TRBV7-8 to TRBJ1-5; D is possibly TRBD1 (6 bases). Trimming removed 0 bases at V and 7 bases at J, with 16 bases between. This CDR3 region has 16 residues. Germline CDR1 and CDR2: SGHVS and FQNEAQ. The CDR3 loop reads CASSLARQAVKQPQHF. In DNA form, the CDR3 reads TGTGCCAGCAGCTTAGCCAGACAGGCAGTAAAGCAGCCCCAGCATTTT.

V and J are TRBV28 and TRBJ2-7, with 10 bases lining up with TRBD1. The CDR3 contains 12 residues. The junction had 1 base not matched to a gene; V was cut back by 8 bases and J by 3 bases. The germline V gene encodes CDR1 MDHEN and CDR2 SYDVKM. CDR3 in DNA: TGTGCCAGCGGACAGGGGGTCTACGAGCAGTACTTC. It codes for CASGQGVYEQYF.

The chain combines TRBV5-4 with TRBJ2-1; D gene unclear. Trimming stripped 0 bases from V and 3 bases from J, with 10 bases between. Germline CDR1 is SGHNT and CDR2 is YYREEE (reference sequence). CDR3 length: 15 residues. CDR3 loop: CASSLGGAHYNEQFF. In nucleotides, the CDR3 is TGTGCCAGCAGCTTGGGAGGCGCCCACTACAATGAGCAGTTCTTC.

The rearrangement joins TRBV7-9 to TRBJ1-1; 7 nucleotides match TRBD1. Trimming removed 5 bases from V and 1 base from J; junction bases left unmatched: 7. This CDR3 is built from 15 residues. Germline lookup yields CDR1 SEHNR and CDR2 FQNEAQ (reference sequence). The CDR3 is CASSPRTGSNTEAFF. The CDR3 DNA sequence: TGTGCCAGCAGCCCGAGGACAGGATCGAACACTGAAGCTTTCTTT.

V gene TRBV5-1 combines with J gene TRBJ1-1; D perhaps matches TRBD1 (5 bases). Germline loops: CDR1 SGHRS, CDR2 YFSETQ. CDR3 length equals 14 residues. V lost 4 bases to trimming and J lost 6 bases, with 16 bases between them. CDR3 DNA sequence: TGCGCCAGCAGCACGCAGGGTGGAGTGGCTGAAGCTTTCTTT. Translated, it gives CASSTQGGVAEAFF.

The rearrangement joins TRBV6-6 to TRBJ2-3; TRBD2 matches 10 bases. The junction had 5 bases not matched to a gene; V was cut back by 5 bases and J by 0 bases. This CDR3 spans 16 amino acids. Per the germline V gene, CDR1 is MNHNY and CDR2 is SVGAGI (reference sequence). CDR3 sequence (DNA): TGTGCCAGCAGTCCACGGACTAGCGGTAGCACAGATACGCAGTATTTT. This sequence encodes CASSPRTSGSTDTQYF.

The V call is TRBV6-2 or TRBV6-3, the J call TRBJ1-6; D unclear. The CDR3 is 15 amino acids. The germline V and J ends were trimmed by 0 bases and 7 bases, with 10 bases remaining between them. CDR1 is MNHEY, CDR2 SVGEGT, per germline. CDR3 coding DNA: TGTGCCAGCAGTTACTCGACACCGAAGAATTCACCCCTCCACTTT. Translating it yields CASSYSTPKNSPLHF.

The chain joins TRBV28 to TRBJ2-2, with no clear D. CDR3 length: 13 amino acids. Trimming took off 2 bases at V and 1 base at J, with 2 bases between the two ends. Germline-derived CDR1 and CDR2 are MDHEN and SYDVKM. CDR3 residues: CASSLQNTGELFF. The DNA of the CDR3 is TGTGCCAGCAGTTTACAGAACACCGGGGAGCTGTTTTTT.

The chain employs TRBV7-2 and TRBJ2-7, with D possibly being TRBD2 (7 bases). Trimming took 3 bases from V and 4 from J, leaving 16 bases between them. The CDR3 is made up of 15 amino acids. Per germline, CDR1 SGHTA and CDR2 FQGNSA. The CDR3 DNA reads as TGTGCCAGCAGCTTTGGTGGAGCGGGACATTACGAGCAGTACTTC. Amino acids: CASSFGGAGHYEQYF.

This rearrangement joins TRBV28 to TRBJ1-2; D not resolved. CDR3 length: 14 residues. V was clipped by 6 bases and J by 0 bases, with 11 bases between them. Germline values: CDR1 MDHEN, CDR2 SYDVKM. This CDR3 is CASRHRLANYGYTF. For the CDR3, the DNA is TGTGCCAGCAGACACAGATTAGCTAACTATGGCTACACCTTC.

The chain uses TRBV7-2 and TRBJ2-7; TRBD1 matches 9 bases. Germline CDR1 and CDR2: SGHTA and FQGNSA. The CDR3 extends over 15 amino acids. V lost 4 bases, J lost 3 bases, and 7 bases stayed unmatched. As DNA, the CDR3 is TGTGCCAGCAGCTCCGAACAGGGGGCTGGCTACGAGCAGTACTTC. Translated, it gives CASSSEQGAGYEQYF.

The gene calls are TRBV5-1 and TRBJ1-1; D is unclear. This CDR3 spans 13 amino acids. V shed 2 bases and J shed 1 base, with 6 bases lying between them. Germline CDR1 and CDR2: SGHRS and YFSETQ. The CDR3 sequence is CASSFSQNTEAFF. DNA for the CDR3: TGCGCCAGCAGCTTTAGTCAGAACACTGAAGCTTTCTTT.

The chain has TRBV24-1 and TRBJ2-2; TRBD1 matches at 8 bases. Germline CDR1 KGHDR, CDR2 SFDVKD. CDR3 length: 15 residues. After removal of 2 bases from V and 4 bases from J, the junction contained 2 bases not matched to a gene. The CDR3, as DNA: TGTGCCACCAGTGATTCAGGGGGCTTCACCGGGGAGCTGTTTTTT. Protein sequence: CATSDSGGFTGELFF.

The sample holds one count of this clone. The rearrangement joins TRBV5-1 to TRBJ2-1, with TRBD1 matching over 11 bases. Per germline, CDR1 SGHRS and CDR2 YFSETQ. The CDR3 loop spans 15 amino acids. V was pared by 4 bases and J by 5 bases, with 5 bases of the junction left unmatched. CDR3 amino acids: CASSPGQGDNNEQFF. CDR3 DNA sequence: TGCGCCAGCAGCCCGGGACAGGGGGATAACAATGAGCAGTTCTTC.

The rearrangement links TRBV9 to TRBJ2-2; D is uncertain. Deletions cut 0 bases from V and 1 base from J, with 7 bases between. The CDR3 is 15 amino acids. The V gene's germline CDR1 is SGDLS and CDR2 YYNGEE. The CDR3 DNA reads as TGTGCCAGCAGCGTAGTTAGTCAGAACACCGGGGAGCTGTTTTTT. Amino acids: CASSVVSQNTGELFF. Full variable domain (outside the CDR3, taken from reference TRBV9 and TRBJ2-2): DSGVTQTPKHLITATGQRVTLRCSPRSGDLSVYWYQQSLDQGLQFLIQYYNGEERAKGNILERFSAQQFPDLHSELNLSSLELGDSALYFCASSVVSQNTGELFFGEGSRLTVL.

This sequence joins TRBV19 and TRBJ1-5, with D tentatively TRBD1 (5 bases). Germline values: CDR1 LNHDA, CDR2 SQIVND (reference sequence). The CDR3 totals 17 residues. Trimming removed 9 bases from V and 8 bases from J, with 29 bases in between. As DNA, the CDR3 is TGTGCCAGCAGATCTTCCCCCAGGACAAGGAAAATTGAGCCCCAGCATTTT. This translates into CASRSSPRTRKIEPQHF. The entire variable domain, with the rest obtained from reference TRBV19 and TRBJ1-5, is as follows: DGGITQSPKYLFRKEGQNVTLSCEQNLNHDAMYWYRQDPGQGLRLIYYSQIVNDFQKGDIAEGYSVSREKKESFPLTVTSAQKNPTAFYLCASRSSPRTRKIEPQHFGDGTRLSIL.

J is TRBJ2-7 and V is TRBV3-1 (or the pseudogene TRBV3-2); 7 bases agree with TRBD1. This CDR3 region has 16 residues. The V segment lost 2 bases and the J segment 0 bases; nucleotides outside the gene matches: 7. The germline CDR1 and CDR2 sequences are LGHDT and YNNKEL (reference sequence). CDR3 bases: TGTGCCAGCAGCCAAAAGGGGGACAGAGGCTCCTACGAGCAGTACTTC. Its translation: CASSQKGDRGSYEQYF.

V gene TRBV2 combines with J gene TRBJ2-7; 11 bases line up with TRBD1. The CDR3 is made up of 15 amino acids. With 6 bases clipped from V and 2 bases from J, the junction kept 6 bases outside the gene matches. The germline gives CDR1 SNHLY, CDR2 FYNNEI. Written as DNA, the CDR3 is TGTGCCAGCAGACCCCGGGACAGGGGGGCCTACGAGCAGTACTTC. Translated: CASRPRDRGAYEQYF.

The V call is TRBV4-1, the J call TRBJ1-5; D ambiguous. CDR1 is MGHRA and CDR2 is YSYEKL in the germline V gene. This CDR3 has 17 amino acids. The V and J ends lost 1 base and 4 bases respectively, with 17 bases between them. The CDR3 protein is CASSQVGGRQRNQPQHF. The CDR3 DNA is TGCGCCAGCAGCCAAGTAGGTGGCAGACAAAGAAATCAGCCCCAGCATTTT.

The rearrangement links TRBV11-3 to TRBJ2-7, with TRBD2 as a possible D gene (5 bases). The CDR3 is 12 amino acids. V lost 3 bases and J 6 bases, leaving 9 bases between the germline ends. Germline lookup yields CDR1 SGHNT and CDR2 YENEEA. The CDR3 here is CASSLRAGEQYF. The DNA for the CDR3 is TGTGCCAGCAGCTTGAGGGCGGGCGAGCAGTACTTC.

The chain employs TRBV4-3 and TRBJ1-5, with D possibly being TRBD1 (6 bases). Germline CDR1 and CDR2: LGHNA and YSLEER. The V gene lost 1 base and the J gene lost 10 bases, with 11 bases spanning the gap. CDR3 length equals 13 residues. The CDR3 DNA reads as TGCGCCAGCAGCCAAGCATCAGGGGACCCCCAGCATTTT. This sequence encodes CASSQASGDPQHF.

The chain recombines TRBV3-1 (or the pseudogene TRBV3-2) with TRBJ2-1; 16 bases agree with TRBD2. The germline V gene encodes CDR1 LGHDT and CDR2 YNNKEL (reference sequence). The CDR3 has 20 amino acids. Trimming cost V 0 bases and J 0 bases; bases outside gene matches: 5. The chain's CDR3 is CASSQDLGLAGGSSYNEQFF. The CDR3, as DNA: TGTGCCAGCAGCCAAGATCTGGGACTAGCGGGAGGGTCCTCCTACAATGAGCAGTTCTTC.

This chain joins TRBV20-1 and TRBJ1-2; D is possibly TRBD1 (6 bases). Germline CDR1 and CDR2: DFQATT and SNEGSKA (reference sequence). The CDR3 covers 11 residues. The CDR3 loop reads CKPGGAGGYTF. For the CDR3, the DNA is TGCAAGCCCGGGGGGGCTGGGGGCTACACCTTC.